These T cell receptor beta chains were read from a single sample in a study of CD8+CD57+ T cells in acquired aplastic anemia. TCRdb passed the reads through MiXCR, listing each CDR3 protein once. The data hold roughly 150,000 distinct CDR3 sequences, with roughly 45% observed a single time. What was sequenced was sorted CD4+, CD8+, or CD8+CD57+ T cells (not recorded which) from PBMCs. These receptors all stem from a human donor in good health. CDR3s include the opening cysteine and the closing phenylalanine or tryptophan. The order of the fields is D gene, V gene, J gene, clone size, CDR3 protein, CDR3 DNA. A D gene is named only where the DNA matches it firmly. Clone size is shown for a subset of rows, as once, few, many or a class of expanded clone.

>NA|TRBV12-3/TRBV12-4|TRBJ1-4|NA
CASSDRPGTTNEKLFF
TGTGCCAGCAGTGACCGACCAGGGACAACTAATGAAAAACTGTTTTTT
>TRBD1|TRBV15|TRBJ1-1|NA
CASRPGTGDTEAFF
TGTGCCAGCAGGCCCGGGACAGGGGACACTGAAGCTTTCTTT
>TRBD2|TRBV19|TRBJ2-3|NA
CASSGTSPTDTQYF
TGTGCCAGTAGCGGGACTAGCCCAACAGATACGCAGTATTTT
>TRBD1|TRBV9|TRBJ2-1|many
CASSIWTGVSNEQFF
TGTGCCAGCAGCATTTGGACAGGGGTATCCAATGAGCAGTTCTTC
>NA|TRBV12-3/TRBV12-4|TRBJ1-5|many
CASSSRQYNQPQHF
TGTGCCAGCAGTTCTCGACAGTACAATCAGCCCCAGCATTTT
>NA|TRBV19|TRBJ1-1|many
CASSTGIMNTEAFF
TGTGCCAGTAGTACCGGGATCATGAACACTGAAGCTTTCTTT
>TRBD2|TRBV20-1|TRBJ2-7|many
CSASGLAGGRSYEQYF
TGCAGTGCTAGCGGACTAGCGGGAGGAAGGTCCTACGAGCAGTACTTC
>NA|TRBV14|TRBJ2-7|NA
CASSQRWGGGVSSYEQYF
TGTGCCAGCAGCCAACGTTGGGGAGGAGGGGTTAGCTCCTACGAGCAGTACTTC
>NA|TRBV10-2|TRBJ2-3|NA
CASYAGRDTQYF
TGCGCCAGCTACGCGGGGCGTGATACGCAGTATTTT
>NA|TRBV10-3|TRBJ1-6|medium-sized
CAINIDRDSPLHF
TGTGCCATCAATATTGACAGAGATTCACCCCTCCACTTT
>NA|TRBV12-3/TRBV12-4|TRBJ1-5|few
CASRGFVLGGRGKTNQPQHF
TGTGCCAGCAGAGGGTTTGTTCTAGGGGGAAGGGGGAAAACTAATCAGCCCCAGCATTTT
>NA|TRBV19|TRBJ2-1|once
CASSIFGIEQFF
TGTGCCAGTAGTATATTTGGCATCGAGCAGTTCTTC
>NA|TRBV5-4|TRBJ2-3|many
CASSLASGIGGATQYF
TGTGCCAGCAGCTTGGCCTCAGGTATCGGGGGCGCTACGCAGTATTTT
>NA|TRBV19|TRBJ2-1|NA
CASSMGGKSSYNEQFF
TGTGCCAGTAGTATGGGCGGGAAAAGCTCCTACAATGAGCAGTTCTTC
>NA|TRBV29-1|TRBJ2-7|many
CSVAQGHSYEQYF
TGCAGCGTTGCCCAGGGGCACTCCTACGAGCAGTACTTC
>NA|TRBV28|TRBJ1-5|few
CASILSAGSNQPQHF
TGTGCCAGTATATTATCGGCCGGGAGCAATCAGCCCCAGCATTTT
>TRBD2|TRBV20-1|TRBJ2-7|NA
CSARGEGRAYEQYF
TGCAGTGCTAGAGGAGAGGGGAGGGCCTACGAGCAGTACTTC
>NA|TRBV19|TRBJ1-4|NA
CASSIVDGKLFF
TGTGCCAGTAGTATAGTGGACGGAAAACTGTTTTTT
>NA|TRBV18|TRBJ2-7|NA
CASSRQGQNYEQYF
TGTGCCAGCTCCCGGCAGGGTCAGAACTACGAGCAGTACTTC